A single sample gave rise to the 14 T cell receptor beta chains below, sequenced in a study of response to subunit inactivated influenza vaccine (dated by TCRdb to the late 2010s). Receptors were amplified or captured by RT-PCR. The sequencing machine was an Illumina HiSeq 2500. The public reads were reanalyzed by TCRdb: fastp trimming at Q25, MiXCR alignment, in-frame beta chains only. Each CDR3 protein gets just one entry, which takes the most common genes and DNA from the rows behind it. For this sample the table gives roughly 500,000 distinct CDR3 sequences, of which 25% were detected only once. The ten largest clones add up to around 2% of the sample. Sequenced material: CD4+ T cells sorted from PBMCs, taken 4 to 6 days after vaccination. The source of these receptors is a man aged 50-60 years who received an inactivated influenza vaccine. Donor details come from another sample of the same person, matched by shared clones.

This clonotype has more than one count but fewer than ten. J is TRBJ2-7 and V is TRBV7-6; no clear D gene. V was pared by 2 bases and J by 8 bases, with 10 bases between. CDR3 length equals 12 residues. Germline assignment: CDR1 SGHVS and CDR2 FNYEAQ. In DNA, the CDR3 is TGTGCCAGCAGCTTATTGGCTCAAAAGCAGTACTTC. Residues: CASSLLAQKQYF.

This clonotype was found a few times. The chain uses TRBV11-2 and TRBJ2-1, with 7 bases fitting TRBD2. Trimming cost V 5 bases and J 4 bases; bases outside gene matches: 11. CDR3 size: 16 residues. Germline-derived CDR1 and CDR2 are SGHAT and FQNNGV. The DNA of the CDR3 is TGTGCCAGCAGCCCTCTAGCGGCCTATCGTTACAATGAGCAGTTCTTC. Protein: CASSPLAAYRYNEQFF.

This chain connects TRBV12-3 or TRBV12-4 to TRBJ1-3; D is undetermined. Deletions cut 8 bases from V and 4 bases from J, with 12 bases between. CDR3 length: 13 amino acids. Written as DNA, the CDR3 is TGTGCCAGCCTCAAAGCGGGGGGAAACACCATATATTTT. Encoded protein: CASLKAGGNTIYF.

This sequence joins TRBV7-9 and TRBJ2-1; D is undetermined. Trimming left V 5 bases short and J 0 bases short, with 14 bases between. This CDR3 comprises 16 residues. Looked up from germline, CDR1 is SEHNR and CDR2 is FQNEAQ (reference sequence). Here the CDR3 reads CASSARQLGSYNEQFF. The CDR3 nucleotides read TGTGCCAGCAGCGCCCGACAATTGGGCTCCTACAATGAGCAGTTCTTC.

This clonotype was detected many times. The chain is built from TRBV20-1 and TRBJ2-1; TRBD1 matches 8 bases. V trimming: 2 bases; J trimming: 9 bases; junction bases outside the gene matches: 3. Germline lookup yields CDR1 DFQATT and CDR2 SNEGSKA (reference sequence). The CDR3 is 12 residues long. CDR3 nucleotide sequence: TGCAGTGCTAGAACAGGGGGTGGTGAGCAGTTCTTC. Its translation is CSARTGGGEQFF.

This clonotype was counted ten times or more. The V gene is TRBV12-3 or TRBV12-4, the J gene TRBJ2-3; no clear D gene. Trimming cost V 4 bases and J 5 bases, with 10 bases left between them. The CDR3 loop spans 13 amino acids. The CDR3 region is CASSYGWVDTQYF. CDR3 in DNA: TGTGCCAGCAGTTATGGCTGGGTAGATACGCAGTATTTT.

This clonotype was detected a few times. This chain links TRBV5-1 with TRBJ2-1; TRBD1 matches 7 bases. V lost 4 bases to trimming and J lost 6 bases; unmatched junction nucleotides: 4. Germline V gene data show CDR1 as SGHRS and CDR2 as YFSETQ. This CDR3 region has 13 residues. CDR3 DNA sequence: TGCGCCAGCAGCCAAAGGGACAGCAATGAGCAGTTCTTC. It is translated as CASSQRDSNEQFF.

The chain links TRBV20-1 to TRBJ2-1; D perhaps matches TRBD1 (6 bases). The germline V gene has CDR1 DFQATT and CDR2 SNEGSKA (reference sequence). The CDR3 is 14 residues long. V dropped 4 bases and J dropped 4 bases, with 14 bases sitting between them. In DNA form, the CDR3 reads TGCAGTGCTAACAAGGGCAGGGGTTACAATGAGCAGTTCTTC. It specifies CSANKGRGYNEQFF.

The chain links TRBV29-1 to TRBJ2-5; TRBD1 might be the D (6 bases). V lost 4 bases and J 7 bases, leaving 10 bases between the germline ends. CDR1 is SQVTM, CDR2 ANQGSEA, per germline. The CDR3 is made up of 11 amino acids. The CDR3 DNA reads as TGCAGCGTTGGCTCCAGGGGGACCCAGTACTTC. Its protein product is CSVGSRGTQYF.

This clonotype was detected a few times. The genes are TRBV20-1 and TRBJ1-1; D perhaps matches TRBD1 (5 bases). The germline V gene encodes CDR1 DFQATT and CDR2 SNEGSKA (reference sequence). V lost 1 base and J lost 5, with 20 bases in between. The CDR3 totals 16 residues. The CDR3 sequence: CSARVTPRLRVTEAFF. DNA of the CDR3: TGCAGTGCTAGAGTTACCCCTCGACTCAGGGTTACTGAAGCTTTCTTT.

In this sample, this clonotype turned up a few times. The rearrangement joins TRBV20-1 to TRBJ1-1; a weak D match, TRBD1 (5 bases). Trimming cost V 0 bases and J 11 bases, with 16 bases left between them. The germline V gene encodes CDR1 DFQATT and CDR2 SNEGSKA (reference sequence). The CDR3 extends over 13 amino acids. The DNA of the CDR3 is TGCAGTGCTAGAGAGACCCAGGCAGGGATGGCTTTCTTT. This translates into CSARETQAGMAFF.

The chain is built from TRBV5-1 and TRBJ2-3; TRBD1 aligns across 8 bases. The CDR3 extends over 15 amino acids. The ends lost 0 bases at V and 2 bases at J; junction bases unmatched: 2. The V gene's germline CDR1 is SGHRS and CDR2 YFSETQ. This CDR3 is CASSLGTGTTDTQYF. The CDR3 DNA reads TGCGCCAGCAGCTTGGGGACAGGGACCACAGATACGCAGTATTTT.

The J gene is TRBJ2-7, the V gene TRBV15, with 8 positions matching TRBD1. The CDR3 contains 14 residues. Germline-derived CDR1 and CDR2 are LNHNV and YYDKDF (reference sequence). V lost 5 bases, J lost 4 bases, and 7 bases stayed unmatched. The CDR3 spells CATSARQGAYEQYF. CDR3 bases: TGTGCCACCAGCGCGAGGCAGGGGGCTTACGAGCAGTACTTC.

This clonotype was seen only a few times. The chain combines TRBV27 with TRBJ2-1; D uncertain. Germline V gives CDR1 MNHEY, CDR2 SMNVEV (reference sequence). This CDR3 is 14 amino acids long. The V end was cut by 10 bases, the J end by 4 bases, with 17 bases between. CDR3: CATKVGLGYNEQFF. DNA for the CDR3: TGTGCCACCAAAGTCGGGTTGGGGTACAATGAGCAGTTCTTC.